A single T cell receptor beta chain is shown here with its context. These data belong to a study of blood T cell repertoires in COVID-19. Study-wide context: Spain, Italy and the United States supplied samples that represented acute and convalescent COVID-19. PBMCs, B-cell-depleted T cells, or T cells provided the cDNA or gDNA that made up the material.

Germline V CDR1 and CDR2: GTSNPN, SVGIG (reference sequence). The length of the CDR3 is 15 residues. V lost 0 bases and J lost 0, with 9 bases in between. In the original analysis: Reference gene primer amplification gave nucleated cell count estimates. Sequencing was performed with immunoSEQ multiplex PCR; in TCRdb, only in-frame clones are kept and a portion is missing. V and J calls and clone size are copied from that table; D and trimming were computed from the DNA. The sample consists of approximately 230,000 clones, 87% of them appearing once. The clonotype originates from a man aged 18-30 years with active or convalescent COVID-19. Sequencing was done on a sample of peripheral blood. The chain has TRBV30 and TRBJ1-5, with no clear D. CDR3 nucleotide sequence: TGTGCCTGGAGTGTAGAATCACTTAGCAATCAGCCCCAGCATTTT. This translates into CAWSVESLSNQPQHF.